The clone carrying this T cell receptor beta chain was recorded at least ten times. The antigen is undetermined. These data belong to a study of early T cells in non-severe SARS-CoV-2 infection. TCRdb re-called the 5' RACE reads through MiXCR, storing one row per CDR3 protein. This table has tens of thousands of distinct CDR3 sequences, 3.5% to 5% appearing once. General observations from the study: Matching results from VDJdb favored anti-spike CD8 responses, leaving private and CD4 specificities undetected.

This CDR3 spans 13 amino acids. Trimming removed 5 bases from V and 4 bases from J; junction bases left unmatched: 3. In germline, CDR1 is DFQATT, CDR2 SNEGSKA (reference sequence). The sequenced sample consisted of whole blood. The TCR was taken from an adult who was a healthcare worker with PCR-confirmed SARS-CoV-2 infection or an uninfected control (not recorded which). This sequence joins TRBV20-1 and TRBJ1-2, with 11 bases that match TRBD1. The CDR3 is CSASGTGGYGYTF. Written as DNA, the CDR3 is TGCAGTGCTTCCGGGACAGGGGGCTATGGCTACACCTTC.